This T cell receptor beta chain was captured by sequencing in a study of CD8 T cells in Susac syndrome. Reverse transcription of about 0.5 to 1 ug RNA was carried out with random hexamers. TCRdb reprocessed the immunoSEQ multiplex PCR reads via MiXCR and lists one record per CDR3 protein. The table lists about 150,000 distinct CDR3 sequences, 94% of them singletons. Germline CDR1 LGHNT, CDR2 FRNRAP. Trimming cost V 2 bases and J 7 bases, with 9 bases left between them. This CDR3 has 12 residues. The clonotype comes from a human donor with multiple sclerosis. The specimen was CD8+ T cells from PBMCs. The chain uses TRBV12-5 and TRBJ2-7; D may be TRBD2 (5 bases). The DNA for the CDR3 is TGTGCTAGTGGTTTGATCGGGGAGGAGCAGTACTTC. Its translation: CASGLIGEEQYF. Supplemented by reference TRBV12-5 and TRBJ2-7, the full variable domain reads DARVTQTPRHKVTEMGQEVTMRCQPILGHNTVFWYRQTMMQGLELLAYFRNRAPLDDSGMPKDRFSAEMPDATLATLKIQPSEPRDSAVYFCASGLIGEEQYFGPGTRLTVT.